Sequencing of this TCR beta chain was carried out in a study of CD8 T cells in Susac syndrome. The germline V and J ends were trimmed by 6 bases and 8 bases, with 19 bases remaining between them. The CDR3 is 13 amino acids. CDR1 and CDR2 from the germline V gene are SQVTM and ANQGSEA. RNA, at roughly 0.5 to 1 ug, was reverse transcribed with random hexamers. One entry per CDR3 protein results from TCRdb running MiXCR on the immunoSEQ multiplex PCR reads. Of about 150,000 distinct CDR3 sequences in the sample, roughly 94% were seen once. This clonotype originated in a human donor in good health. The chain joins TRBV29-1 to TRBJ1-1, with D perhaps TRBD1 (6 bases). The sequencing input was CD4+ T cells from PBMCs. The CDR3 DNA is TGCAGCGTCAAACAGGGCCTGACCTCCGAAGCTTTCTTT. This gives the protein CSVKQGLTSEAFF.